This T cell receptor beta chain was captured by sequencing in a study of T cell responses to AZD1222 COVID-19 vaccine. Study-wide context: It was second doses at about 4 or about 12 weeks that were pooled.

Study results and limitations: At baseline, just a handful of AZD1222 recipients tested seropositive. No repertoire was sampled before or during the peak T cell response, only after it.

TCRdb's copy holds only in-frame clones and misses some; the assay was immunoSEQ multiplex PCR. Found here are about 190,000 clones, 94% of them singletons; the top ten hold 9.2%. The CDR3 is 16 amino acids. Germline CDR1 is MNHNS and CDR2 is SASEGT. V lost 0 bases and J lost 0, with 9 bases in between. About this clone itself: Its antigen is as yet unknown.

The clonotype originates from an adult in good health. Sequenced here: peripheral blood, sampled on day 0 of AZD1222 vaccination. The J gene is TRBJ1-3, the V gene TRBV6-1, with D hard to call. The CDR3 sequence: CASSEADGVSGNTIYF. CDR3 DNA: TGTGCCAGCAGTGAAGCGGACGGCGTCTCTGGAAACACCATATATTTT.